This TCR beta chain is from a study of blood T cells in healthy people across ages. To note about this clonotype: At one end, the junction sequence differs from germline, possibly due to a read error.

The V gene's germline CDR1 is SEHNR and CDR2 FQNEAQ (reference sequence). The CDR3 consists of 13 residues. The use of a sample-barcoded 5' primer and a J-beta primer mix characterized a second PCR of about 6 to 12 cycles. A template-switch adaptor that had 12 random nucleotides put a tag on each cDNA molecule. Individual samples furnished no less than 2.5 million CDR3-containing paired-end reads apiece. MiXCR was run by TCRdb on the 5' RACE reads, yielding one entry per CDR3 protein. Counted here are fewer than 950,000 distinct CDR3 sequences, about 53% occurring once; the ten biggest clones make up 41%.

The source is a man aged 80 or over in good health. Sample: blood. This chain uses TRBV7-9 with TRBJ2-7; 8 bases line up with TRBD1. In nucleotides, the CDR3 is TGCGCCAGCAGCTTAGGACAGGGATTCGAGCAGTACTTC. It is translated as CASSLGQGFEQYF. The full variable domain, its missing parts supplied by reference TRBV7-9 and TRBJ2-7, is DTGVSQNPRHKITKRGQNVTFRCDPISEHNRLYWYRQTLGQGPEFLTYFQNEAQLEKSRLLSDRFSAERPKGSFSTLEIQRTEQGDSAMYLCASSLGQGFEQYFGPGTRLTVT.